Listed here are 21 T cell receptor beta chains from one sample, sequenced in a study of spatial heterogeneity in lung cancer. Time point: sample taken at primary tumor resection. Study-level findings and limits: Counts that tracked tumor mutation counts were those of expanded intratumoral alpha and beta TCRs.

No antigens are known for them. TCRdb ran MiXCR on the 5' RACE reads and lists one entry per CDR3 protein. The sample holds some 6,900 distinct CDR3 sequences, 10% to 15% seen once. The source was lung tumor tissue, collected at surgery. These receptors all stem from a male donor with early-stage non-small cell lung cancer.

About this clonotype itself: The size of this beta chain means little, since it is a stray read in a library made for alpha chains. CDR3 nucleotide sequence: TGTGCCAGCAGTGAAGTGGGGACTAGCGGCCACGGGGGTACGCAGTATTTT. Translating gives CASSEVGTSGHGGTQYF. This chain joins TRBV25-1 and TRBJ2-3; 11 positions match TRBD2. The junction had 12 bases not matched to a gene; V was cut back by 2 bases and J by 8 bases. There are 17 residues in the CDR3. Germline-derived CDR1 and CDR2 are MGHDK and SYGVNS. The complete variable domain, with remaining parts taken from reference TRBV25-1 and TRBJ2-3, reads EADIYQTPRYLVIGTGKKITLECSQTMGHDKMYWYQQDPGMELHLIHYSYGVNSTEKGDLSSESTVSRIRTEHFPLTLESARPSHTSQYLCASSEVGTSGHGGTQYFGPGTRLTVL.

By share, this clonotype ranks as medium-sized (0.01 to 0.1%). Since the library was made to target alpha chains, this beta chain is a stray read and its abundance is not meaningful. The chain carries TRBV5-1 and TRBJ2-7; D call uncertain. The CDR3 contains 13 residues. The V and J ends lost 0 bases and 3 bases respectively, with 7 bases between them. Per germline, CDR1 SGHRS and CDR2 YFSETQ. CDR3 amino acids: CASSLEANYEQYF. The DNA of the CDR3 is TGCGCCAGCAGCTTGGAGGCTAACTACGAGCAGTACTTC. The full variable domain, in which reference TRBV5-1 and TRBJ2-7 provide the parts outside the CDR3, is KAGVTQTPRYLIKTRGQQVTLSCSPISGHRSVSWYQQTPGQGLQFLFEYFSETQRNKGNFPGRFSGRQFSNSRSEMNVSTLELGDSALYLCASSLEANYEQYFGPGTRLTVT.

This clonotype is medium-sized within its sample. The library was prepared for alpha chains; this beta chain is a stray read, so its frequency means little. V gene TRBV29-1 combines with J gene TRBJ2-5; possibly TRBD1 for D (6 bases). This CDR3 comprises 15 residues. The germline V gene encodes CDR1 SQVTM and CDR2 ANQGSEA. Deletions cut 6 bases from V and 2 bases from J, with 19 bases between. The CDR3 is CSVSPLGQLQETQYF. In nucleotides, the CDR3 is TGCAGCGTCTCGCCTTTAGGACAGCTACAAGAGACCCAGTACTTC.

This clonotype was seen repeatedly, ten times or more. Because this beta chain is a stray read in a library intended to capture alpha chains, its abundance should not be given much weight. The V and J genes are TRBV9 and TRBJ2-2; TRBD2 is a possible D gene (5 bases). V was trimmed by 0 bases and J by 6 bases, leaving 9 bases between them. Germline V lookup: CDR1 SGDLS, CDR2 YYNGEE. This CDR3 is built from 14 residues. The CDR3 loop reads CASSVVGVPGELFF. DNA of the CDR3: TGTGCCAGCAGCGTAGTCGGGGTCCCCGGGGAGCTGTTTTTT.

By sample fraction, this clonotype is medium-sized (0.01 to 0.1%). Found in a library prepared for alpha chains, this beta chain is an off-target read, and its abundance has little meaning. The chain employs TRBV24-1 and TRBJ1-2, with D uncertain. Trimming left V 3 bases short and J 6 bases short, with 4 bases between. Germline CDR1 is KGHDR and CDR2 is SFDVKD. This CDR3 spans 11 amino acids. Here the CDR3 reads CATSDPNGYTF. CDR3 bases: TGTGCCACCAGTGATCCAAATGGCTACACCTTC.

Regarding this clonotype: For a library built for alpha chains, this beta chain is a stray read; little rests on its size. J is TRBJ1-1 and V is TRBV7-8, with D possibly matching TRBD1 (5 bases). CDR1 is SGHVS and CDR2 is FQNEAQ in the germline V gene. The ends were cut back, 4 bases at V and 4 bases at J, with 16 bases in the middle. This CDR3 is 15 amino acids long. The DNA for the CDR3 is TGTGCCAGCAGCTCCCTTTACGGTGGGGGCACTGAAGCTTTCTTT. As protein: CASSSLYGGGTEAFF. The full variable domain, rest sourced from reference TRBV7-8 and TRBJ1-1, is GAGVSQSPRYKVAKRGQDVALRCDPISGHVSLFWYQQALGQGPEFLTYFQNEAQLDKSGLPSDRFFAERPEGSVSTLKIQRTQQEDSAVYLCASSSLYGGGTEAFFGQGTRLTVV.

For this clonotype: This beta chain came through as a stray read in a library set up for alpha chains, and its size says little. This rearrangement joins TRBV9 to TRBJ2-2, with D tentatively TRBD1 (5 bases). In germline, CDR1 is SGDLS, CDR2 YYNGEE. V shed 4 bases and J shed 4 bases, with 11 bases lying between them. The CDR3 spans 14 residues. CDR3 DNA: TGTGCCAGCAGCCCAACGACAGCCACCGGGGAGCTGTTTTTT. This sequence encodes CASSPTTATGELFF.

The table lists this clonotype with many counts. This beta chain slipped into a library made for alpha chains as a stray read, so its size is not meaningful. The chain carries TRBV27 and TRBJ2-7; 12 nucleotides agree with TRBD2. CDR3 length: 14 residues. Looked up from germline, CDR1 is MNHEY and CDR2 is SMNVEV (reference sequence). V dropped 9 bases and J dropped 0; count of bases not matched to a gene: 3. CDR3 DNA: TGTGCCAGGGAGACTAGCGGGAGCTCCTACGAGCAGTACTTC. This gives the protein CARETSGSSYEQYF.

By sample fraction, this clonotype is medium-sized. This beta chain appears as a stray read in a library generated for alpha chains; its size is not informative. The chain uses TRBV6-5 and TRBJ2-6; D unclear. The V gene's germline CDR1 is MNHEY and CDR2 SVGAGI. Trimming removed 7 bases from V and 1 base from J, with 5 bases in between. The CDR3 contains 13 residues. The CDR3 region has the DNA TGTGCCAGCACCTGGTCTGGGGCCAACGTCCTGACTTTC. It encodes CASTWSGANVLTF.

This clonotype has ten or more counts. A library made for alpha chains picked up this beta chain off target, so its size means little. The chain employs TRBV6-6 and TRBJ2-5; no clear D gene. The V gene lost 0 bases and the J gene lost 2 bases, with 13 bases spanning the gap. CDR1 is MNHNY and CDR2 is SVGAGI in the germline V gene (reference sequence). The CDR3 length is 16 residues. CDR3 sequence reads: CASSYSRTIAQETQYF. The CDR3 nucleotides read TGTGCCAGCAGTTACTCAAGAACGATCGCGCAAGAGACCCAGTACTTC.

This clonotype appeared a few times. This beta chain came through as a stray read in a library set up for alpha chains, and its size says little. This chain links TRBV6-1 with TRBJ2-7; D gene unclear. Trimming cost V 5 bases and J 0 bases, with 8 bases left between them. CDR3 length: 13 residues. In germline, CDR1 is MNHNS, CDR2 SASEGT. The CDR3 loop reads CASSRATSYEQYF. CDR3 nucleotide sequence: TGTGCCAGCAGTCGGGCTACCTCCTACGAGCAGTACTTC.

About this clonotype: This beta chain turned up in a library designed for alpha chains; as an off-target read, its abundance says little. The genes are TRBV24-1 and TRBJ2-5; a weak D match, TRBD2 (6 bases). Trimming removed 2 bases at V and 6 bases at J, with 12 bases between. CDR1 is KGHDR and CDR2 is SFDVKD in the germline V gene. The CDR3 extends over 14 amino acids. The CDR3: CATSDWGDVKTQYF. CDR3 sequence (DNA): TGTGCCACCAGTGATTGGGGGGACGTGAAGACCCAGTACTTC.

This clonotype has ten or more counts. Being off target in a library aimed at alpha chains, this beta chain has a size of little meaning. The CDR3 nucleotides read TGCAGTGCTGACAGGTCGGCAGAAGAGACCCAGTACTTC. Its protein product is CSADRSAEETQYF. The chain carries TRBV20-1 and TRBJ2-5, with D perhaps TRBD1 (6 bases). Germline V gives CDR1 DFQATT, CDR2 SNEGSKA (reference sequence). The CDR3 spans 13 residues. V lost 5 bases to trimming and J lost 3 bases, with 13 bases between them.

In its sample, this clonotype was seen many times. Because the library targeted alpha chains, this beta chain is an off-target read whose size means little. V is TRBV7-3 and J is TRBJ2-7; 7 positions agree with TRBD2. CDR3 length equals 15 residues. With V trimmed by 2 bases and J by 6 bases, 10 bases remained unmatched. The germline gives CDR1 SGHTA, CDR2 FQGTGA. CDR3 DNA: TGTGCCAGCAGCTTATACGCGGGAGAATTTAGCGAGCAGTACTTC. Translating gives CASSLYAGEFSEQYF. The whole variable domain, remainder taken from reference TRBV7-3 and TRBJ2-7, is GAGVSQTPSNKVTEKGKYVELRCDPISGHTALYWYRQSLGQGPEFLIYFQGTGAADDSGLPNDRFFAVRPEGSVSTLKIQRTERGDSAVYLCASSLYAGEFSEQYFGPGTRLTVT.

In its sample, this clonotype was seen many times. Within a library made for alpha chains, this beta chain is off target, and its count is uninformative. The chain has TRBV20-1 and TRBJ2-5; the D is unclear. Germline CDR1 and CDR2: DFQATT and SNEGSKA (reference sequence). Trimming shortened V by 5 bases and J by 5 bases, and 9 bases separated the two germline ends. This CDR3 is built from 11 residues. The CDR3 DNA follows: TGCAGTGCTTGGACGGTTGAGACCCAGTACTTC. It yields the protein CSAWTVETQYF.

As for this clonotype: Because the library targeted alpha chains, this beta chain is an off-target read whose size means little. The rearrangement joins TRBV7-2 to TRBJ2-2, with D perhaps matching TRBD1 (6 bases). Germline V lookup: CDR1 SGHTA, CDR2 FQGNSA. The CDR3 is made up of 15 amino acids. Trimming stripped 4 bases from V and 3 bases from J, with 12 bases between. The CDR3 DNA reads as TGTGCCAGCAGCTCACAGGGAAGGGACACCGGGGAGCTGTTTTTT. This gives the protein CASSSQGRDTGELFF.

This clonotype was counted at least ten times. Because this beta chain is a stray read in a library intended to capture alpha chains, its abundance should not be given much weight. This CDR3 reads CSARDLGNSPGHEQFF. DNA of the CDR3: TGCAGTGCTAGAGACCTCGGTAACTCGCCGGGGCATGAGCAGTTCTTC. This chain links TRBV20-1 with TRBJ2-1; D may be TRBD1 or TRBD2 (5 bases each). The CDR3 has 16 residues. Germline CDR1 and CDR2: DFQATT and SNEGSKA (reference sequence). The V gene lost 0 bases and the J gene lost 8 bases, with 20 bases spanning the gap.

This clonotype is judged medium-sized (0.01 to 0.1%). This beta chain turned up in a library designed for alpha chains; as an off-target read, its abundance says little. This chain connects TRBV5-6 to TRBJ2-4; D gene unclear. This CDR3 spans 15 amino acids. Trimming stripped 1 base from V and 1 base from J, with 9 bases between. The germline V gene encodes CDR1 SGHDT and CDR2 YYEEEE. The CDR3 is CASSLRVGAKNIQYF. The DNA for the CDR3 is TGTGCCAGCAGCTTGCGGGTGGGTGCCAAAAACATTCAGTACTTC.

This clonotype ranks as medium-sized. The library was designed around alpha chains, so this beta chain is a stray read whose abundance carries little weight. The rearrangement uses TRBV5-4 and TRBJ2-3; 12 positions match TRBD2. In germline, CDR1 is SGHNT, CDR2 YYREEE (reference sequence). CDR3 size: 16 residues. The ends lost 3 bases at V and 5 bases at J; junction bases unmatched: 7. The CDR3 reads CASSSRLAGAEDTQYF. DNA of the CDR3: TGTGCCAGCAGCTCCCGACTAGCGGGAGCTGAAGATACGCAGTATTTT.

This clonotype occurred many times. This beta chain lies outside the target of a library built for alpha chains; its clone size means little. This sequence joins TRBV5-1 and TRBJ2-7; D gene ambiguous. The CDR3 is made up of 14 amino acids. V gave up 1 base and J gave up 2 bases, with 10 bases separating them. Germline V lookup: CDR1 SGHRS, CDR2 YFSETQ. The DNA of the CDR3 is TGCGCCAGCAGCTTGAGTCCGGGCACCTACGAGCAGTACTTC. Amino acid sequence: CASSLSPGTYEQYF. Full variable domain (outside the CDR3, taken from reference TRBV5-1 and TRBJ2-7): KAGVTQTPRYLIKTRGQQVTLSCSPISGHRSVSWYQQTPGQGLQFLFEYFSETQRNKGNFPGRFSGRQFSNSRSEMNVSTLELGDSALYLCASSLSPGTYEQYFGPGTRLTVT.

This clonotype ranks as medium-sized (0.01 to 0.1%). A library prepared for alpha chains yielded this beta chain as an off-target read; its size is of little meaning. The chain is built from TRBV7-2 and TRBJ2-1, with D unresolved. The CDR3 is 13 residues long. Germline loops: CDR1 SGHTA, CDR2 FQGNSA. The V gene lost 2 bases and the J gene lost 3 bases, with 5 bases spanning the gap. The CDR3 loop is CASSLNDYNEQFF. CDR3 nucleotide sequence: TGTGCCAGCAGCTTAAACGACTACAATGAGCAGTTCTTC. The full variable domain, rest sourced from reference TRBV7-2 and TRBJ2-1, is GAGVSQSPSNKVTEKGKDVELRCDPISGHTALYWYRQSLGQGLEFLIYFQGNSAPDKSGLPSDRFSAERTGGSVSTLTIQRTQQEDSAVYLCASSLNDYNEQFFGPGTRLTVL.